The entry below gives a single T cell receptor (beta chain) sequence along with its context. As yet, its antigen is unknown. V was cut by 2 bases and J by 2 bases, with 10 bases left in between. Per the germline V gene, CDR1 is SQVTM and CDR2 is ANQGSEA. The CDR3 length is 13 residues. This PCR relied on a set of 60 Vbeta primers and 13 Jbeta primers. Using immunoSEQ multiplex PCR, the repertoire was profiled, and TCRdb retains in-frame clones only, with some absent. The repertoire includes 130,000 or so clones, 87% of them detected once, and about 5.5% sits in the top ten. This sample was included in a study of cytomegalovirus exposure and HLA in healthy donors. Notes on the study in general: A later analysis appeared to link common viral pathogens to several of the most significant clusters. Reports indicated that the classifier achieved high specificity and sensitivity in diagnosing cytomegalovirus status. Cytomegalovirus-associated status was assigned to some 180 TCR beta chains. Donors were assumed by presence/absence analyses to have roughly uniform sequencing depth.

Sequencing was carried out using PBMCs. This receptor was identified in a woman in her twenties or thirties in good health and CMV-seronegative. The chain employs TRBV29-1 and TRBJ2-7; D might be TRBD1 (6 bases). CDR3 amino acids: CSVEQGFPYEQYF. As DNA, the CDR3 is TGCAGCGTTGAACAGGGGTTCCCCTACGAGCAGTACTTC.